The present entry profiles one TCR beta chain with its context. The sample belongs to a study of blood T cell repertoires in COVID-19. Study details: PBMCs, B-cell-depleted T cells, or T cells provided the cDNA or gDNA that made up the material.

Original processing methods: Estimation of nucleated cell counts relied on the amplification of reference gene primers. Assay: immunoSEQ multiplex PCR; the TCRdb copy retains only in-frame clones and omits some. V and J calls and clone size are given by that table; D and trimming were obtained from the DNA. This table has around 200,000 clones, roughly 85% appearing once. V lost 3 bases and J lost 5, with 14 bases in between. The CDR3 is 16 amino acids. Germline V lookup: CDR1 SNHLY, CDR2 FYNNEI. Allocation to cohorts depended on clinical history reported by the participants. This receptor was identified in a man aged 35-49 years who had recovered from COVID-19. Material: PBMCs or T cells enriched from blood (not recorded which). V usage is TRBV2 and J usage is TRBJ1-6, with no clear D. CDR3 loop: CASSEGSLRNNSPLHF. In DNA form, the CDR3 reads TGTGCCAGCAGTGAGGGCAGCCTTAGGAATAATTCACCCCTCCACTTT.